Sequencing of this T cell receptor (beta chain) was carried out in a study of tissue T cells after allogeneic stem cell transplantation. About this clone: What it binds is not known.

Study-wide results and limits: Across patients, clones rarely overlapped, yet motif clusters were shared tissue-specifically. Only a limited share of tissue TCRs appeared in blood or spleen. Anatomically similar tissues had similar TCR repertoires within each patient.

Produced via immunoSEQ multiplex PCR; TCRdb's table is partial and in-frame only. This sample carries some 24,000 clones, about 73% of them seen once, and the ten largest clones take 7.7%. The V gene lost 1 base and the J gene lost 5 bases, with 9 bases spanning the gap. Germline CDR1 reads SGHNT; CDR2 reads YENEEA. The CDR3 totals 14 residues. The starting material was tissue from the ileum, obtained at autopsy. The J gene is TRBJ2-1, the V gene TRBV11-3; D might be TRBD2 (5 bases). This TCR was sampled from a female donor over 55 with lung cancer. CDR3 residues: CASSLGGSNNEQFF. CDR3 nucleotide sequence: TGTGCCAGCAGCTTAGGAGGGAGCAACAATGAGCAGTTCTTC.